This passage covers 9 T cell receptor beta chains from one sample sequenced in a study of blood T cell repertoires in COVID-19. TCRdb's table, derived via immunoSEQ multiplex PCR, lists solely in-frame clones and lacks some. The table includes about 200,000 clones, 80% to 90% detected once. The sample comprised peripheral blood. The source is a man aged 45-60 years with acute or convalescent COVID-19.

This clone showed up just once. The V and J genes are TRBV12-3 or TRBV12-4 and TRBJ2-5; D not resolved. This CDR3 has 13 residues. The germline V and J ends were trimmed by 3 bases and 5 bases, with 10 bases remaining between them. For the CDR3, the DNA is TGTGCCAGCAGTTTTCTCGTAATGGAGACCCAGTACTTC. Its translation: CASSFLVMETQYF.

This chain uses TRBV5-1 with TRBJ2-7, with 7 bases that match TRBD1. J lost 0 bases, V lost 2 bases, and 2 bases had no gene match. CDR1 SGHRS and CDR2 YFSETQ come from the germline V gene. The CDR3 totals 14 residues. CDR3 nucleotides: TGCGCCAGCAGCTTCGGACAGGACTCCTACGAGCAGTACTTC. Translation: CASSFGQDSYEQYF.

CDR3 amino acids: CASSEAPGGPNSPLHF. DNA of the CDR3: TGTGCCAGCAGCGAAGCACCGGGAGGACCTAATTCACCCCTCCACTTT. The chain links TRBV9 to TRBJ1-6; D uncertain. Germline V gene data show CDR1 as SGDLS and CDR2 as YYNGEE. CDR3 length equals 16 residues. The V gene lost 3 bases and the J gene lost 6 bases, with 16 bases spanning the gap.

V gene TRBV5-4 combines with J gene TRBJ2-2, with no clear D. Per the germline V gene, CDR1 is SGHNT and CDR2 is YYREEE (reference sequence). This CDR3 contains 16 residues. Trimming stripped 0 bases from V and 4 bases from J, with 13 bases between. CDR3 sequence reads: CASSLARGASTGELFF. The CDR3 nucleotides are TGTGCCAGCAGCTTGGCCAGAGGTGCAAGCACCGGGGAGCTGTTTTTT.

The chain recombines TRBV19 with TRBJ1-5, with D unresolved. The CDR3 runs to 15 residues. CDR1 is LNHDA, CDR2 SQIVND, per germline (reference sequence). V lost 8 bases, J lost 1 base, and 15 bases lay in between. The chain's CDR3 is CASSIGTRSNQPQHF. The DNA of the CDR3 is TGTGCCAGTTCTATTGGCACCAGGAGCAATCAGCCCCAGCATTTT.

The gene calls are TRBV5-1 and TRBJ2-1; 12 nucleotides line up with TRBD1. The CDR3 sequence is 14 residues long. The germline CDR1 and CDR2 sequences are SGHRS and YFSETQ. V was pared by 7 bases and J by 9 bases, with 8 bases of the junction left unmatched. The CDR3 DNA reads as TGCGCCAGCTGGCCGGGACAGGGGGCGGGTGAGCAGTTCTTC. It translates to CASWPGQGAGEQFF.

V usage is TRBV30 and J usage is TRBJ1-3; 7 bases match TRBD1. Trimming cost V 2 bases and J 0 bases; bases outside gene matches: 10. The V gene's germline CDR1 is GTSNPN and CDR2 SVGIG (reference sequence). The length of the CDR3 is 17 residues. The CDR3 DNA is TGTGCCTGGAGTCGAGGCGCACAGGGGATCTCTGGAAACACCATATATTTT. Protein product: CAWSRGAQGISGNTIYF.

This clone appeared many times. The rearrangement links TRBV6-1 to TRBJ2-7; 8 bases fit TRBD2. V shed 0 bases, J shed 2 bases, and the junction held 6 bases outside the gene matches. Germline assignment: CDR1 MNHNS and CDR2 SASEGT. The CDR3 has 16 residues. CDR3 loop: CASSEAGRGATYEQYF. For the CDR3, the DNA is TGTGCCAGCAGTGAAGCGGGGCGGGGGGCCACCTACGAGCAGTACTTC.

The rearrangement joins TRBV5-1 to TRBJ1-2, with D possibly TRBD1 on 5 matching bases. The CDR3 loop spans 14 amino acids. CDR1 is SGHRS and CDR2 is YFSETQ in the germline V gene. V dropped 4 bases and J dropped 3 bases, with 13 bases sitting between them. The CDR3, as DNA: TGCGCCAGCAGCGAAAGAGGGGACTACTATGGCTACACCTTC. Translated, it gives CASSERGDYYGYTF.